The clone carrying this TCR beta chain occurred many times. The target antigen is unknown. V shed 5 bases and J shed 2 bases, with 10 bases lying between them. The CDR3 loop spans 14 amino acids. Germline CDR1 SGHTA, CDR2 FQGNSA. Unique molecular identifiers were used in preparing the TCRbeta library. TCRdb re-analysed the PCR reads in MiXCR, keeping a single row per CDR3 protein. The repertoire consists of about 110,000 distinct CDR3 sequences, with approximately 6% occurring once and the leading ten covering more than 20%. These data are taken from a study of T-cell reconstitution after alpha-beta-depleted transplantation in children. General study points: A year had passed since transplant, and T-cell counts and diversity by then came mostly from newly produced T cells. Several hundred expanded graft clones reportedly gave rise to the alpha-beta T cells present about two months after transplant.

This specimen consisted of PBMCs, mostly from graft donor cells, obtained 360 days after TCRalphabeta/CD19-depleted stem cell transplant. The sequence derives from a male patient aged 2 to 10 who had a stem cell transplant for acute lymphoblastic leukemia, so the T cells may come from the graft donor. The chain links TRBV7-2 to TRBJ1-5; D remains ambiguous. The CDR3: CASSDGGRNQPQHF. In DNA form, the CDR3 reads TGTGCCAGCAGCGACGGTGGACGCAATCAGCCCCAGCATTTT. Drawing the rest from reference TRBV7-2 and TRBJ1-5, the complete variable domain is GAGVSQSPSNKVTEKGKDVELRCDPISGHTALYWYRQSLGQGLEFLIYFQGNSAPDKSGLPSDRFSAERTGGSVSTLTIQRTQQEDSAVYLCASSDGGRNQPQHFGDGTRLSIL.